This T cell receptor (beta chain) was recovered during a study of breast tumors, draining lymph nodes, adjacent tissues. TCRdb reanalysed the multiplex PCR reads using MiXCR and keeps one entry per CDR3 protein. The table includes under 150,000 distinct CDR3 sequences, more than 20% detected once. Notes on the study in general: Most tumor T cells seemingly derive from lymph node, then expand in tumor. The lymph node origin of tumor T cells was framed as consistent with a hypothesis, not demonstrated. Luminal-like breast cancer showed significantly higher tumor–nontumor repertoire similarity than basal-like.

Germline values: CDR1 DFQATT, CDR2 SNEGSKA (reference sequence). J lost 6 bases, V lost 2 bases, and 6 bases had no gene match. The CDR3 is 14 residues long. This clonotype was observed at least ten times. The target antigen is unknown. Breast cancer patients provided tissue from their axillary draining lymph nodes. The source material was axillary lymph node tissue. The chain carries TRBV20-1 and TRBJ2-3; 9 bases align to TRBD2. This clonotype was sampled from a female donor with breast cancer. Some clones in this sample may be carry-over from other donors' samples. The CDR3 is CSARSSGGRDTQYF. The CDR3 DNA follows: TGCAGTGCTAGATCGAGCGGGGGGAGGGATACGCAGTATTTT.